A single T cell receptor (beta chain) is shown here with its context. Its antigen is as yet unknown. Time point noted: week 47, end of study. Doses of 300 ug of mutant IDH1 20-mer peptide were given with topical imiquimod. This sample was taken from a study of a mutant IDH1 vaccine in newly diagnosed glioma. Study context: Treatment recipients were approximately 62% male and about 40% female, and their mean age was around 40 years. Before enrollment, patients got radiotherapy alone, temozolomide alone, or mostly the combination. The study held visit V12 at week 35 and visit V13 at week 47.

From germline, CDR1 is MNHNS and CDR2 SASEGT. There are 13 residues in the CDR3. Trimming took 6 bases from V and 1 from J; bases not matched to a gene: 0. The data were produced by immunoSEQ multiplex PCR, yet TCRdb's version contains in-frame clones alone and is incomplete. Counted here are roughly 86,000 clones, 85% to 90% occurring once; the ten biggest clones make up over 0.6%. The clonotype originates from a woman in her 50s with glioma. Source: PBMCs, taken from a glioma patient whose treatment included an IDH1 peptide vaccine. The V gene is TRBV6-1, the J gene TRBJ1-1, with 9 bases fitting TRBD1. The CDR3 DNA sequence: TGTGCCAGCAGGACAGGGGGGAACACTGAAGCTTTCTTT. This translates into CASRTGGNTEAFF.